Given below is one T cell receptor (beta chain) in context. These data come from a study of blood T cell repertoires in COVID-19. Study summary: Sites across the United States, Italy and Spain contributed samples from acute and convalescent COVID-19. The analysed material was cDNA or gDNA that came from T cells, B-cell-depleted T cells, or PBMCs.

Per the authors' pipeline: Nucleated cell number was recorded as an estimate derived from reference gene primer amplification. Profiled with immunoSEQ multiplex PCR; TCRdb holds only in-frame clones, not every one. V and J calls and clone size are those listed in that table; D and trimming were worked out from the DNA. This sample has 90,000 to 120,000 clones, with about four fifths found just once. The germline V gene encodes CDR1 MNHEY and CDR2 SMNVEV (reference sequence). This CDR3 contains 14 residues. V lost 6 bases to trimming and J lost 1 base, with 12 bases between them. The rearrangement joins TRBV27 to TRBJ1-1, with D hard to call. The source of this sequence is a man in his 70s with acute or convalescent COVID-19. Sequencing input: peripheral blood. The CDR3 sequence is CASRVRFPNTEAFF. Written as DNA, the CDR3 is TGTGCCAGCAGGGTCAGGTTTCCGAACACTGAAGCTTTCTTT.